Sequencing of this T cell receptor (beta chain) was carried out in a study of blood T cell repertoires in COVID-19. At the level of the study: Samples of COVID-19 (acute and convalescent) were obtained from the United States, Italy and Spain. Sources were T cells, B-cell-depleted T cells, or PBMCs; the material itself was cDNA or gDNA.

Generated by immunoSEQ multiplex PCR, the TCRdb table keeps only in-frame clones and is missing some. This sample has under 300,000 clones, with roughly 90% found just once. The length of the CDR3 is 14 residues. Trimming removed 6 bases at V and 7 bases at J, with 16 bases between. Patients of the Seattle cohort, enrolled during active infection, were followed longitudinally. Source material: peripheral blood. This sequence was found in a woman aged 55-70 years with COVID-19, enrolled during active disease. The V call is TRBV5-3, the J call TRBJ1-4, with TRBD1 as a possible D gene (6 bases). TRBV5-3 is annotated as an ORF whose role is uncertain. CDR3 in DNA: TGTGCCAGAACTACACAGGGTGTGAGTGAAAAACTGTTTTTT. Protein product: CARTTQGVSEKLFF.